This TCR beta chain was identified in a study of T cells in Graves' hyperthyroidism and ophthalmopathy (dated by TCRdb to the late 2010s). For the wider study: Peripheral blood was sampled at the time of initial diagnosis, prior to any treatment. TCR V-J signatures able to tell the groups apart were searched for in a discovery cohort of approximately 95 patients, of whom under 45 had Graves' ophthalmopathy and under 65 had stable Graves' hyperthyroidism. Prospective prediction of ophthalmopathy was tested in an independent validation cohort consisting of 18 to 20 hyperthyroidism patients and 17 patients who later progressed to ophthalmopathy. The approximately 100 discovery patients were randomly divided into training and test sets at a 7:3 ratio. In addition, the study compared T-cell repertoires in thyroid tissue and in blood from five to seven Graves' hyperthyroidism patients. After blood sampling, hyperthyroidism patients were treated with methimazole at a starting dose of 30 mg daily, and ophthalmopathy patients were treated with high-dose intravenous methylprednisolone. The paper describes TCR Vbeta CDR3 sequencing of about 140 peripheral blood samples, made up of some 42 ophthalmopathy patients, some 80 hyperthyroidism patients and about 17 progressor patients.

Overall results and qualifications from the work: Most expanded thyroid clonotypes (frequency above 0.001) were also found in blood, which suggests that blood repertoires may mirror thyroid immune responses. During validation, the model predicted progression to ophthalmopathy a median of around 6 months ahead of onset, with just under 71% sensitivity and less than 85% specificity. No statistical method was used to set the sample size in advance, and investigators knew the group allocation. A 13 V-J signature model separated ophthalmopathy from stable hyperthyroidism, with about 90% sensitivity and roughly 81% specificity in cross-validation and 80%/75% in testing.

TCR beta CDR3 regions were amplified from RNA transcripts. For the first round of RT-PCR on the TCR CDR3, the HTBI primer set was used together with the Qiagen OneStep RT-PCR kit. Libraries were constructed in a second round of multiplex PCR, after which size selection and purification were performed. The libraries were sequenced on an Illumina HiSeq2000 using paired-end 100 bp reads. The study's own analysis went as follows. SOAPnuke was used to process the raw data, removing reads that contained adapters or uncalled bases, had a mean Phred below 15, or lacked an exact match to the constant primer or identifier. COPE v1.2.5 was used to merge high-quality paired reads, and clonotypes were defined as unique nucleotide sequences. MiTCR v1.1 was used to align the clonotypes against IMGT TRBV, TRBD and TRBJ reference segments. The analysis was restricted to V-J combinations with a frequency above 0.0001, which together covered 98% to 99.2% of the repertoires. The TCS score was defined as F50 (clonal expansion) divided by E x V (chaos), with BLOSUM62-based TCRdist calculated between CDR3 peptides within each V-J. Welch's t-statistics and random forest reduced 450 to 600 V-J features to around 14, which were used in a naive Bayes classifier (R e1071). Through fastp at Q25 and MiXCR, TCRdb rebuilt clones from the public reads, retaining in-frame beta chains. Rows matching on CDR3 protein sequence are summarized as one entry with the most common DNA and genes. None of the V and J calls come from the authors' own analysis; TCRdb made them. The sample contains 360,000 or so distinct CDR3 sequences, 15% to 20% of them found a single time. The ten largest make up around a sixth of the sample.

This clonotype was seen repeatedly, ten times or more. What this receptor recognizes is not known. Per-base qualities were not stored, and no clone one base away is much larger. Spanning cysteine to phenylalanine, the CDR3 consists of 16 amino acids. Just CDR3 DNA is preserved here, 48 bases in frame from base 1. Trimming takes 5 bases from V and 7 bases from J, and the germline ends sit 20 bases apart. CDR1 and CDR2 are read off the germline V gene as LGHNT and FRNRAP. Ophthalmopathy patients had moderately to severely active disease, with a Clinical Activity Score of 3 or more, a NOSPECS grade of 4 or more, and a disease duration of less than 3 months. The study excluded patients with uncontrolled infections, other autoimmune diseases, pregnancy or lactation. Diagnoses were established on the basis of clinical symptoms, serum thyroxine and TRAb, thyroid ultrasound, and orbital computed tomography. Ficoll-Paque density gradient centrifugation was used to isolate PBMCs from approximately 10 ml of fresh peripheral blood. Total RNA was extracted using Trizol reagent, and RNA quality was assessed on an Agilent 2100 Bioanalyzer.

Recombination connected TRBV12-5 to TRBJ2-2, and the D gene may be TRBD2, 5 bases matching. The sequenced sample was blood. This TCR was sampled from a middle-aged woman with Graves' ophthalmopathy. At the DNA level, the sequence is TGTGCTAGTGGTACGACGACACGAGGGTTGGGCGGGGAGCTGTTTTTT. It encodes CASGTTTRGLGGELFF.